This T cell receptor beta chain was retrieved from a study of T cell repertoires in cytomegalovirus infection. Study context: CMV infection plus the matching HLA type was flagged by public TCR beta signatures.

Broader study findings: Cumulative frequency of public TCR beta families picked out carriers of CMV plus the relevant HLA. Predominance within the ex vivo response was attributable to HLA-C-restricted CMV-specific TCR beta clonotypes.

TCRdb re-derived calls from the reads in MiXCR, one entry per CDR3 protein. The table includes hundreds of thousands of distinct CDR3 sequences, around 6.2% detected once. After removal of 3 bases from V and 8 bases from J, the junction contained 8 bases not matched to a gene. This CDR3 is 15 amino acids long. Germline lookup yields CDR1 SGHRS and CDR2 YFSETQ. This clonotype was recorded at least ten times. The target antigen is unknown. V is TRBV5-1 and J is TRBJ1-5; 10 nucleotides align to TRBD1. This sequence was found in a human donor in good health (CMV status not recorded). Some clones in this sample may be carry-over from other donors' samples. Input material: PBMCs. The CDR3, as DNA: TGCGCCAGCAGCTGGGGGACAGGGGAAGTGGAGCCCCAGCATTTT. Its protein is CASSWGTGEVEPQHF.